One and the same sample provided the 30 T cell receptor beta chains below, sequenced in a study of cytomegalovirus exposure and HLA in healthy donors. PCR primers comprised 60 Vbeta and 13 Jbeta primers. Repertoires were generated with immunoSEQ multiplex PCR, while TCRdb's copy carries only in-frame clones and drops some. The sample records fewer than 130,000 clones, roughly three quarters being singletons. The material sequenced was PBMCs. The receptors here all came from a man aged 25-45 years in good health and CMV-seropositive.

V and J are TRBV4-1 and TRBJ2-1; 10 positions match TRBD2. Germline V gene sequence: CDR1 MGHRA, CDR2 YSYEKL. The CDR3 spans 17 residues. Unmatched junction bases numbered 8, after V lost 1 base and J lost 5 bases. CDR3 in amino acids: CASSQVGQRGGNNEQFF. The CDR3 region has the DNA TGCGCCAGCAGCCAAGTCGGGCAGCGGGGGGGAAACAATGAGCAGTTCTTC.

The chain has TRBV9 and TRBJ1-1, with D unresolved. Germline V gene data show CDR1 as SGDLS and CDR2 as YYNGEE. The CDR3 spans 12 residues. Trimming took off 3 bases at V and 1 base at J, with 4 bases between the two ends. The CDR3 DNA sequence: TGTGCCAGCAGCGCCGGGAACACTGAAGCTTTCTTT. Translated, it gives CASSAGNTEAFF.

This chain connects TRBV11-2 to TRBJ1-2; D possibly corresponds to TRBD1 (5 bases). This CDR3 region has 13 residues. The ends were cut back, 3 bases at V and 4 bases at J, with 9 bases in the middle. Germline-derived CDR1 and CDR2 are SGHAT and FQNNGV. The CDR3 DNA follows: TGTGCCAGCAGCTTTGGGGGGGGCTATGGCTACACCTTC. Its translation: CASSFGGGYGYTF.

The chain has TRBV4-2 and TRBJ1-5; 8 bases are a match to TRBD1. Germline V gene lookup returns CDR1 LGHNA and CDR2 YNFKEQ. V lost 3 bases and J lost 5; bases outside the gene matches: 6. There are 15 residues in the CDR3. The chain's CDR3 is CASSQAGGEDQPQHF. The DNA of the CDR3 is TGTGCCAGCAGCCAGGCAGGGGGCGAGGATCAGCCCCAGCATTTT.

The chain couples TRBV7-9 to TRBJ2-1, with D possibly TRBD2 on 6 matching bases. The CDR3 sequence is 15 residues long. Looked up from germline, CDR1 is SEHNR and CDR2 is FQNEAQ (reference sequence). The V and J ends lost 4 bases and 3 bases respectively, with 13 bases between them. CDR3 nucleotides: TGTGCCAGCAGCTCGAGACGGGGGAACTACAATGAGCAGTTCTTC. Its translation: CASSSRRGNYNEQFF.

The CDR3 nucleotides read TGTGCCAGCAGTAGGACGGGAGGAGAGACCCAGTACTTC. It codes for CASSRTGGETQYF. The V gene is TRBV21-1, the J gene TRBJ2-5; TRBD2 is the table's D call and was not checked against the DNA. TRBV21-1 is a pseudogene locus. The CDR3 extends over 13 amino acids.

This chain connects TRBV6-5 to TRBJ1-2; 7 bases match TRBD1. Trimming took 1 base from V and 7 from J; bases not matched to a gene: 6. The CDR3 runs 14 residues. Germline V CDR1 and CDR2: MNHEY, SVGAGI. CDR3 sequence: CASSYLTGLGGYTF. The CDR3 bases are TGTGCCAGCAGTTACTTGACAGGGCTGGGTGGCTACACCTTC.

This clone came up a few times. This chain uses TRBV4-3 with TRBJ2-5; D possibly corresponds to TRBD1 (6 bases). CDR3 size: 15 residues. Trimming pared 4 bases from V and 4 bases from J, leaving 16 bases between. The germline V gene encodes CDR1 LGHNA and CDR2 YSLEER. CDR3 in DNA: TGCGCCAGCAGCCGACAGGTCCCAGGGGCAGAGACCCAGTACTTC. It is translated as CASSRQVPGAETQYF.

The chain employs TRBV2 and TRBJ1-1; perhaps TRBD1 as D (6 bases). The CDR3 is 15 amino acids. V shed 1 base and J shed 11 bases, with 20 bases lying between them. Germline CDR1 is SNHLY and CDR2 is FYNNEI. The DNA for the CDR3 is TGTGCCAGCAGTGAAGGGGAAGAACAGGGATCTTGGGCTTTCTTT. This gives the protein CASSEGEEQGSWAFF. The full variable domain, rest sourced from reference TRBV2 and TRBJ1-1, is EPEVTQTPSHQVTQMGQEVILRCVPISNHLYFYWYRQILGQKVEFLVSFYNNEISEKSEIFDDQFSVERPDGSNFTLKIRSTKLEDSAMYFCASSEGEEQGSWAFFGQGTRLTVV.

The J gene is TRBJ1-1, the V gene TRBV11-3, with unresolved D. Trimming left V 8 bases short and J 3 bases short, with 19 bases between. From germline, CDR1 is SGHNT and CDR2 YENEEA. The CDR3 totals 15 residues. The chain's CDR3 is CASGPRRVGDTEAFF. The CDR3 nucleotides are TGTGCCAGCGGCCCTCGGCGGGTGGGAGACACTGAAGCTTTCTTT.

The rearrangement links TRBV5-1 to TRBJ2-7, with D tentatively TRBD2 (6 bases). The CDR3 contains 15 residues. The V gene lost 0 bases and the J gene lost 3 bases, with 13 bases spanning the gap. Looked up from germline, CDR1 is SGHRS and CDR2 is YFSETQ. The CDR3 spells CASSLALTSVYEQYF. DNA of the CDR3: TGCGCCAGCAGCTTGGCTCTGACTAGTGTCTACGAGCAGTACTTC.

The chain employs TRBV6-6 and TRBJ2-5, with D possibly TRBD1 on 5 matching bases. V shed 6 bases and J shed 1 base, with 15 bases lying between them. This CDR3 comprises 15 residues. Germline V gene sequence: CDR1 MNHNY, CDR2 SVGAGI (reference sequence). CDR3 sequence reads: CASRVRQPTQETQYF. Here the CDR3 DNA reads TGTGCCAGCAGAGTGCGACAGCCAACCCAAGAGACCCAGTACTTC.

CDR3: CASSVGRGRSNQPQHF. DNA for the CDR3: TGTGCCAGCAGTGTAGGCAGGGGGCGAAGCAATCAGCCCCAGCATTTT. The chain is built from TRBV2 and TRBJ1-5, with 8 bases fitting TRBD1. Germline V CDR1 and CDR2: SNHLY, FYNNEI. V dropped 4 bases and J dropped 1; count of bases not matched to a gene: 6. This CDR3 has 16 amino acids.

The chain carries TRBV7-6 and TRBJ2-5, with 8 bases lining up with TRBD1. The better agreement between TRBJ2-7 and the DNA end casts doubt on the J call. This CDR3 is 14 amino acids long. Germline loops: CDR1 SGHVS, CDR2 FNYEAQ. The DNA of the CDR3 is TGTGCCAGCAGCTATGACAGGGGTGCCTACGAGCAGTACTTC. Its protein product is CASSYDRGAYEQYF.

CDR3 loop: CASRSGTVQETQYF. CDR3 nucleotide sequence: TGTGCCAGCAGGTCAGGGACAGTCCAAGAGACCCAGTACTTC. The V gene is TRBV6-5, the J gene TRBJ2-5, with 7 nucleotides matching TRBD1. The junction had 5 bases not matched to a gene; V was cut back by 6 bases and J by 1 base. CDR1 is MNHEY, CDR2 SVGAGI, per germline. The CDR3 is 14 amino acids.

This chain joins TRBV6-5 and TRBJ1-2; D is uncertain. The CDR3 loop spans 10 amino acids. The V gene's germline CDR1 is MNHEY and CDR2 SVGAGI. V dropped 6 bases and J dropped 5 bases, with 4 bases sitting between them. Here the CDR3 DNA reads TGTGCCAGCAGATATTATGGCTACACCTTC. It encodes CASRYYGYTF.

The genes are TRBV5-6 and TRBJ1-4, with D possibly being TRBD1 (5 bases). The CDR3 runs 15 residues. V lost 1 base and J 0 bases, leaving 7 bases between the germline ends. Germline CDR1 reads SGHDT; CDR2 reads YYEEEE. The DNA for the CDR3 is TGTGCCAGCAGCTTGAAACAGGCAACTAATGAAAAACTGTTTTTT. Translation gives CASSLKQATNEKLFF. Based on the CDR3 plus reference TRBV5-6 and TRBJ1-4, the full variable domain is DAGVTQSPTHLIKTRGQQVTLRCSPKSGHDTVSWYQQALGQGPQFIFQYYEEEERQRGNFPDRFSGHQFPNYSSELNVNALLLGDSALYLCASSLKQATNEKLFFGSGTQLSVL.

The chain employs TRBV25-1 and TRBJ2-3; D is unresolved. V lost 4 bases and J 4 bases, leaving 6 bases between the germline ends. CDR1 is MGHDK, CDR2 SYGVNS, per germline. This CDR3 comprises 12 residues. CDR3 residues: CASSAGADTQYF. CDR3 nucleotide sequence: TGTGCCAGCAGTGCAGGTGCAGATACGCAGTATTTT.

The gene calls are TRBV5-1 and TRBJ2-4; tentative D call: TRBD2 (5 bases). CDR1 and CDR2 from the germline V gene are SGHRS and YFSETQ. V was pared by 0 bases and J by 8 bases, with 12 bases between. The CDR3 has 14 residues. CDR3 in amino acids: CASSLARRQDIQYF. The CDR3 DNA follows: TGCGCCAGCAGCTTGGCCAGGAGGCAGGACATTCAGTACTTC.

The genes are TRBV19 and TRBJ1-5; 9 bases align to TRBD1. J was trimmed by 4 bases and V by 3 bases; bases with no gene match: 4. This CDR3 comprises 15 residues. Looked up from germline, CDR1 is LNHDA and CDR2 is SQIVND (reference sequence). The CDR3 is CASSMIGQGNQPQHF. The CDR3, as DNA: TGTGCCAGTAGTATGATAGGACAGGGGAATCAGCCCCAGCATTTT.

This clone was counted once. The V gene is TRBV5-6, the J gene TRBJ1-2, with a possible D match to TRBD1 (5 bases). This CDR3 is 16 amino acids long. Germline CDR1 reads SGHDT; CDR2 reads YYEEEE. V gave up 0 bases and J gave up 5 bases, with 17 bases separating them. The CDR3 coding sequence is TGTGCCAGCAGCTTGGGGCCGGGGGGGGTCCCTTATGGCTACACCTTC. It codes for CASSLGPGGVPYGYTF. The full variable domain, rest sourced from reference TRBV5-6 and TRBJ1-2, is DAGVTQSPTHLIKTRGQQVTLRCSPKSGHDTVSWYQQALGQGPQFIFQYYEEEERQRGNFPDRFSGHQFPNYSSELNVNALLLGDSALYLCASSLGPGGVPYGYTFGSGTRLTVV.

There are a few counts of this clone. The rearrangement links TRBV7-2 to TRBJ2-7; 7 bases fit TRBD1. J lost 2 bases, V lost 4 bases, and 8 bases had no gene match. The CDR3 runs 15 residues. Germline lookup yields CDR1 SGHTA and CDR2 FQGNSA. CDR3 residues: CASSSATGLPYEQYF. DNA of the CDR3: TGTGCCAGCAGCTCAGCGACAGGGTTACCCTACGAGCAGTACTTC.

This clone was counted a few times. The CDR3, as DNA: TGTGCCAGTAGTGAACAAGCCCCGAAGAGGAATTCTTACAATGAGCAGTTCTTC. Translation: CASSEQAPKRNSYNEQFF. The J gene is TRBJ2-1, the V gene TRBV19, with D hard to call. Between the trimmed V and J ends, which lost 5 bases and 4 bases, there was a span of 24 bases. Germline V gene sequence: CDR1 LNHDA, CDR2 SQIVND (reference sequence). The CDR3 sequence is 18 residues long.

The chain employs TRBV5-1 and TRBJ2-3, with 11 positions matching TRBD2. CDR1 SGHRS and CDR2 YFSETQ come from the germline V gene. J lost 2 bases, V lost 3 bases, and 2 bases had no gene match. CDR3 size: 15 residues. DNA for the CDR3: TGCGCCAGCAGCTCGACTAGCGGGGTCACAGATACGCAGTATTTT. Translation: CASSSTSGVTDTQYF.

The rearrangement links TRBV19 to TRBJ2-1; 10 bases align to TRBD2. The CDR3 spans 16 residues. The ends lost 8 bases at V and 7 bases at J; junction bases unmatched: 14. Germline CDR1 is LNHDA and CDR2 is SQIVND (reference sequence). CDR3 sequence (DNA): TGTGCCAGTTCTAGCGGGGGCCTCCCACCCGGAAATGAGCAGTTCTTC. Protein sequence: CASSSGGLPPGNEQFF.

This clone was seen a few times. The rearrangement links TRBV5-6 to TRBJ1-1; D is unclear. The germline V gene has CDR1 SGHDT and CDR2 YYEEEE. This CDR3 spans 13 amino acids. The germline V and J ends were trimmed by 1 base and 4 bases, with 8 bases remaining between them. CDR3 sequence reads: CASSLNSPTEAFF. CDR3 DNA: TGTGCCAGCAGCTTGAACAGCCCCACTGAAGCTTTCTTT.

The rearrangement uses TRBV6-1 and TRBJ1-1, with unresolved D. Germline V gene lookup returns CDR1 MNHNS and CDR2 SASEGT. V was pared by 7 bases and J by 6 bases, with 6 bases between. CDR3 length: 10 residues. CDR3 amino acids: CASKESEAFF. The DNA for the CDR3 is TGTGCCAGCAAGGAGTCTGAAGCTTTCTTT.

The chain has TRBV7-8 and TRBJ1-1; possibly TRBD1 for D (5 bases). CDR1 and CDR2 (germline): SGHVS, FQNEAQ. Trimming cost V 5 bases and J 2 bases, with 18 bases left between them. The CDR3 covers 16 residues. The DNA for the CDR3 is TGTGCCAGCAGCCCCTCTCCAGGACAACCCAACACTGAAGCTTTCTTT. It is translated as CASSPSPGQPNTEAFF.

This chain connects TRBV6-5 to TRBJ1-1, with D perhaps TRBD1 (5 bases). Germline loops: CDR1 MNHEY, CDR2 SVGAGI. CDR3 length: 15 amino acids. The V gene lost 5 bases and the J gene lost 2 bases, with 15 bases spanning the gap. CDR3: CASSPPAGKNTEAFF. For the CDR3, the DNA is TGTGCCAGCAGTCCCCCTGCAGGGAAAAACACTGAAGCTTTCTTT.

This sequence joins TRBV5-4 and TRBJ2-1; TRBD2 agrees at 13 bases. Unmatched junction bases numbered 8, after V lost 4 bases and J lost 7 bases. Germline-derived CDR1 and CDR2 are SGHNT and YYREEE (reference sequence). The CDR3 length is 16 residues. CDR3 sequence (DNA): TGTGCCAGCAGCGGGGGGGGACTAGCGGGGAGAAATGAGCAGTTCTTC. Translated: CASSGGGLAGRNEQFF.